This T cell receptor (beta chain) is from a study of cytomegalovirus exposure and HLA in healthy donors. Study-level findings and limits: It was only CMV serostatus that was available as immune exposure information. Fewer than 200 TCR beta chains were listed as cytomegalovirus-associated.

On this clone itself: Its antigen is still unknown.

The PCR had 60 Vbeta and 13 Jbeta primers. Libraries were prepared by immunoSEQ multiplex PCR; TCRdb keeps only in-frame clonotypes and omits some of them. The top ten clones hold approximately 4% of a sample with more than 90,000 clones, about four fifths of them seen once. Per the germline V gene, CDR1 is MNHEY and CDR2 is SMNVEV (reference sequence). Trimming stripped 4 bases from V and 1 base from J, with 11 bases between. The CDR3 loop spans 15 amino acids. This TCR was sampled from a woman aged 70-85 years in good health and CMV-seropositive. V and J are TRBV27 and TRBJ1-5; no definite D call. Sequencing was done on a sample of PBMCs. CDR3 in DNA: TGTGCCAGCAGTTCTACGGGGATGAGCAATCAGCCCCAGCATTTT. Its translation is CASSSTGMSNQPQHF.